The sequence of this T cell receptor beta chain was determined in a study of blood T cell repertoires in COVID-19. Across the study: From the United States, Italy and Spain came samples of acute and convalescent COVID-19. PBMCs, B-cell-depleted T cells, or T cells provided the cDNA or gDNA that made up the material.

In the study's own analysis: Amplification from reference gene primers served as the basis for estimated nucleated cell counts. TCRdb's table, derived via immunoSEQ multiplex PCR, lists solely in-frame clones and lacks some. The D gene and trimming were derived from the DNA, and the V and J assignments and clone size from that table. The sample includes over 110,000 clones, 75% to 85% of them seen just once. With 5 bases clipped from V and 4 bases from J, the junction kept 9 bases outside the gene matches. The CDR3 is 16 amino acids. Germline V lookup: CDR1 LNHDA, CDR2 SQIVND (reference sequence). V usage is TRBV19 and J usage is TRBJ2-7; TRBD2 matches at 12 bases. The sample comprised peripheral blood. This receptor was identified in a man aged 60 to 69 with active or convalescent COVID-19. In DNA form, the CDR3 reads TGTGCCAGTAGTGGCGGCAGGACTAGCGGGAATTACGAGCAGTACGTC. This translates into CASSGGRTSGNYEQYV.